This TCR beta chain is from a study of OX40 agonist ivuxolimab in advanced cancers. The CDR3 has 15 residues. Trimming took 3 bases from V and 6 from J, leaving 18 bases between them. Germline V lookup: CDR1 SGDLS, CDR2 YYNGEE. Method: immunoSEQ multiplex PCR; TCRdb's copy keeps in-frame clones and lacks some. The sample carries around 23,000 clones, over 60% recorded once. The chain employs TRBV9 and TRBJ1-2; D is uncertain. The sequence derives from an adult with an advanced solid tumor such as melanoma, head and neck, liver or kidney cancer. This specimen was CD4+ or CD8+ T cells sorted from blood, taken in a trial of the OX40 agonist ivuxolimab. The CDR3 DNA reads TGTGCCAGCAGCGCCGGGAGTCTGACAATGGATGGCTACACCTTC. It specifies CASSAGSLTMDGYTF.